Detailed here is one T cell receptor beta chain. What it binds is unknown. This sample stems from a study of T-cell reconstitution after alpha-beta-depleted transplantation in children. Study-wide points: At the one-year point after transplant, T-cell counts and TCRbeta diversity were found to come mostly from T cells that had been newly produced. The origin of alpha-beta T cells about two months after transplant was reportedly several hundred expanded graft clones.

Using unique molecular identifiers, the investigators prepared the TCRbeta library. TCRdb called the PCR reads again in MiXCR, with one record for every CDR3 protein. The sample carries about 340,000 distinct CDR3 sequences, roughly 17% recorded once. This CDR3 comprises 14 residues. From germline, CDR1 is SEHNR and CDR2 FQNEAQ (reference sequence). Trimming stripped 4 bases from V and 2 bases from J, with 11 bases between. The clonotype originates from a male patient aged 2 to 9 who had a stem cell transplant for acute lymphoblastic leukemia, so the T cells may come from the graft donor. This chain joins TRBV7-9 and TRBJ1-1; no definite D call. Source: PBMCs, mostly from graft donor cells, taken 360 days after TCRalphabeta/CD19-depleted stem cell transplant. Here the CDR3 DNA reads TGTGCCAGCAGCTCCCCTTGGGTAAACACTGAAGCTTTCTTT. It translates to CASSSPWVNTEAFF.